This T cell receptor beta chain was identified in a study of T cell responses to AZD1222 COVID-19 vaccine. This table comes from immunoSEQ multiplex PCR, and its TCRdb copy is limited to in-frame clones, with some not included. The table includes 130,000 or so clones, 85% detected once. From germline, CDR1 is ENHRY and CDR2 SYGVKD. The CDR3 spans 14 residues. V lost 2 bases and J lost 3, with 7 bases in between. The TCR originated in an adult who received the MenACWY meningococcal vaccine as a control. The chain is built from TRBV10-3 and TRBJ2-2; D unclear. This specimen consisted of peripheral blood, obtained 28 days after the second dose of the MenACWY control vaccine. The CDR3 coding sequence is TGTGCCATCAGTGAGCCCAAGGACACCGGGGAGCTGTTTTTT. Protein sequence: CAISEPKDTGELFF.